What follows are 21 T cell receptor beta chains derived from one specimen sequenced in a study of T cell responses to AZD1222 COVID-19 vaccine. Sequencing was performed with immunoSEQ multiplex PCR; in TCRdb, only in-frame clones are kept and a portion is missing. The repertoire holds roughly 150,000 clones, around 93% seen once, with approximately 5% in the top ten. This specimen consisted of peripheral blood, obtained on day 0 of AZD1222 vaccination. All receptors derive from an adult in good health.

The chain has TRBV5-4 and TRBJ1-1; D gene ambiguous. Germline CDR1 reads SGHNT; CDR2 reads YYREEE (reference sequence). Trimming took 4 bases from V and 8 from J, leaving 12 bases between them. This CDR3 has 12 residues. CDR3 DNA: TGTGCCAGCAGCCTCGACGGAGAGGAAGCTTTCTTT. This gives the protein CASSLDGEEAFF.

V gene TRBV4-1 combines with J gene TRBJ1-4, with D uncertain. The CDR3 extends over 13 amino acids. Germline values: CDR1 MGHRA, CDR2 YSYEKL. Trimming stripped 0 bases from V and 10 bases from J, with 9 bases between. CDR3 region: CASSQDLASKLFF. CDR3 in DNA: TGCGCCAGCAGCCAAGATTTGGCCTCAAAACTGTTTTTT.

The V and J genes are TRBV7-9 and TRBJ1-2; no firm D call. The length of the CDR3 is 16 residues. Germline lookup yields CDR1 SEHNR and CDR2 FQNEAQ (reference sequence). Trimming cost V 4 bases and J 0 bases, with 15 bases left between them. The chain's CDR3 is CASSSRWQLSNYGYTF. CDR3 DNA sequence: TGTGCCAGCAGCTCTCGTTGGCAGCTGTCTAACTATGGCTACACCTTC. The variable domain in full, with the rest retrieved from reference TRBV7-9 and TRBJ1-2, is DTGVSQNPRHKITKRGQNVTFRCDPISEHNRLYWYRQTLGQGPEFLTYFQNEAQLEKSRLLSDRFSAERPKGSFSTLEIQRTEQGDSAMYLCASSSRWQLSNYGYTFGSGTRLTVV.

J is TRBJ2-7 and V is TRBV6-5; TRBD1 agrees at 9 bases. CDR1 MNHEY and CDR2 SVGAGI come from the germline V gene. The CDR3 consists of 15 residues. V was clipped by 2 bases and J by 3 bases; unmatched bases: 5. CDR3 in amino acids: CASSYQTGGSYEQYF. The CDR3 DNA reads as TGTGCCAGCAGTTACCAGACAGGGGGTAGCTACGAGCAGTACTTC.

The chain joins TRBV6-4 to TRBJ2-1; D not resolved. The V end lost 6 bases, the J end lost 5 bases, and 11 bases lay between the germline ends. This CDR3 has 13 residues. CDR1 is MRHNA and CDR2 is SNTAGT in the germline V gene. CDR3 sequence (DNA): TGTGCCAGCAGCCCGGACCCCAACAATGAGCAGTTCTTC. It translates to CASSPDPNNEQFF.

The CDR3 region is CASSPDRETEAFF. CDR3 sequence (DNA): TGCGCCAGCAGCCCGGACAGGGAGACTGAAGCTTTCTTT. The rearrangement joins TRBV4-3 to TRBJ1-1; 8 nucleotides align to TRBD1. Germline V gene data show CDR1 as LGHNA and CDR2 as YSLEER. This CDR3 is built from 13 residues. J was trimmed by 5 bases and V by 4 bases; bases with no gene match: 3.

The chain recombines TRBV3-1 (or the pseudogene TRBV3-2) with TRBJ1-1; the D is unclear. The CDR3 has 13 amino acids. Germline CDR1 LGHDT, CDR2 YNNKEL (reference sequence). V shed 3 bases and J shed 1 base, with 6 bases lying between them. CDR3 in DNA: TGTGCCAGCAGCCAGATCAAGAACACTGAAGCTTTCTTT. Protein sequence: CASSQIKNTEAFF.

The chain uses TRBV7-2 and TRBJ2-2; no clear D. V dropped 5 bases and J dropped 1 base, with 14 bases sitting between them. This CDR3 spans 16 amino acids. Germline CDR1 reads SGHTA; CDR2 reads FQGNSA. In nucleotides, the CDR3 is TGTGCCAGCAGCCCAGCTTCCACTGGGAACACCGGGGAGCTGTTTTTT. This codes for CASSPASTGNTGELFF. Together with reference TRBV7-2 and TRBJ2-2, the CDR3 gives the full variable domain: GAGVSQSPSNKVTEKGKDVELRCDPISGHTALYWYRQSLGQGLEFLIYFQGNSAPDKSGLPSDRFSAERTGGSVSTLTIQRTQQEDSAVYLCASSPASTGNTGELFFGEGSRLTVL.

The J gene is TRBJ2-7, the V gene TRBV3-1 (or the pseudogene TRBV3-2), with 11 nucleotides matching TRBD1. Germline V gene lookup returns CDR1 LGHDT and CDR2 YNNKEL (reference sequence). V shed 0 bases and J 0 bases; nucleotides not matched to a gene: 13. The CDR3 is 20 residues long. The CDR3 DNA reads TGTGCCAGCAGCCAAGATACCGGGACAGGGGGATTAAATAGCTCCTACGAGCAGTACTTC. It specifies CASSQDTGTGGLNSSYEQYF.

The V and J genes are TRBV15 and TRBJ1-6, with TRBD1 identical over 7 bases. Per germline, CDR1 LNHNV and CDR2 YYDKDF (reference sequence). The CDR3 spans 16 residues. Trimming cost V 0 bases and J 10 bases; bases outside gene matches: 9. The CDR3 region is CATSRDIATGNSPLHF. The CDR3 coding sequence is TGTGCCACCAGCAGAGATATCGCGACAGGGAACTCACCCCTCCACTTT.

The chain employs TRBV3-1 (or the pseudogene TRBV3-2) and TRBJ1-6, with D maybe TRBD1 (6 bases). Germline V gene lookup returns CDR1 LGHDT and CDR2 YNNKEL (reference sequence). CDR3 size: 15 residues. Trimming removed 6 bases at V and 9 bases at J, with 18 bases between. The chain's CDR3 is CASRSITGTSSPLHF. The CDR3 coding sequence is TGTGCCAGCAGGTCCATTACAGGGACTAGTTCACCCCTCCACTTT.

The CDR3 region has the DNA TGTGCCAGCACCTATGGGATCTCCGGGACAGGGGCCATACCTTACAATGAGCAGTTCTTC. Translation gives CASTYGISGTGAIPYNEQFF. The chain combines TRBV27 with TRBJ2-1; 10 bases line up with TRBD1. This CDR3 comprises 20 residues. The J segment lost 4 bases and the V segment lost 7 bases, leaving 22 bases of the junction unmatched. Germline lookup yields CDR1 MNHEY and CDR2 SMNVEV (reference sequence).

The rearrangement uses TRBV4-3 and TRBJ1-5; unclear D gene. V was cut by 0 bases and J by 6 bases, with 12 bases left in between. Germline CDR1 reads LGHNA; CDR2 reads YSLEER. The CDR3 is made up of 15 amino acids. The CDR3 loop reads CASSQDRYGGQPQHF. Here the CDR3 DNA reads TGCGCCAGCAGCCAAGACAGGTATGGAGGTCAGCCCCAGCATTTT.

Concerning this clone: A junction end diverges from the germline sequence, so it may reflect a read error. The chain links TRBV6-1 to TRBJ1-4; the match to TRBD1 covers 7 bases. This CDR3 spans 16 amino acids. Germline assignment: CDR1 MNHNS and CDR2 SASEGT. This chain's CDR3 is CASSEDVGTANEKLFF. The CDR3 region has the DNA TGTGCCAGCAGCGAAGACGTCGGGACAGCTAATGAAAAACTGTTTTTT.

This chain joins TRBV11-2 and TRBJ2-1, with a tentative D call TRBD2 (6 bases). CDR1 SGHAT and CDR2 FQNNGV come from the germline V gene. V lost 1 base, J lost 0 bases, and 13 bases lay in between. The CDR3 runs 17 residues. The CDR3 bases are TGTGCCAGCAGCTTAGGGGGGACTGGCAGCTCCTACAATGAGCAGTTCTTC. Amino acid sequence: CASSLGGTGSSYNEQFF.

The rearrangement links TRBV12-5 to TRBJ2-2; 11 bases line up with TRBD2. The CDR3 loop spans 17 amino acids. The trim removed 2 bases at V and 4 bases at J, leaving 6 bases unmatched. CDR1 LGHNT and CDR2 FRNRAP come from the germline V gene. The CDR3 sequence: CASGLLAGGPGTGELFF. The CDR3 DNA reads as TGTGCTAGTGGTTTGTTAGCGGGGGGGCCGGGCACCGGGGAGCTGTTTTTT.

The CDR3 region is CASARQNEKLFF. The CDR3 DNA reads TGTGCCAGCGCCAGACAGAATGAAAAACTGTTTTTT. The chain joins TRBV6-5 to TRBJ1-4, with a weak D call TRBD1 (5 bases). The V gene lost 8 bases and the J gene lost 5 bases, with 9 bases spanning the gap. The CDR3 contains 12 residues. Germline-derived CDR1 and CDR2 are MNHEY and SVGAGI.

This clone was seen once. This rearrangement joins TRBV6-1 to TRBJ1-1; D unresolved. The V end was cut by 0 bases, the J end by 6 bases, with 11 bases between. Germline-derived CDR1 and CDR2 are MNHNS and SASEGT. CDR3 size: 14 residues. CDR3 protein: CASSEAGGKSEAFF. The CDR3 nucleotides read TGTGCCAGCAGTGAAGCCGGCGGGAAGTCTGAAGCTTTCTTT.

This sequence joins TRBV19 and TRBJ2-7, with D unresolved. V was clipped by 3 bases and J by 7 bases, with 10 bases between them. The CDR3 is 12 amino acids. Germline V CDR1 and CDR2: LNHDA, SQIVND (reference sequence). CDR3 sequence reads: CASSIPPREQYF. The CDR3 DNA sequence: TGTGCCAGTAGTATTCCCCCAAGGGAGCAGTACTTC.

The chain employs TRBV19 and TRBJ1-2, with a tentative D call TRBD1 (6 bases). The CDR3 contains 12 residues. The ends were cut back, 10 bases at V and 6 bases at J, with 15 bases in the middle. CDR1 is LNHDA and CDR2 is SQIVND in the germline V gene (reference sequence). CDR3 region: CATAEQGDGYTF. Here the CDR3 DNA reads TGTGCCACCGCGGAACAGGGAGATGGCTACACCTTC.

V and J are TRBV9 and TRBJ2-1; D is undetermined. Germline CDR1 is SGDLS and CDR2 is YYNGEE. CDR3 length: 13 amino acids. Trimming left V 0 bases short and J 7 bases short, with 8 bases between. The CDR3 region is CASSVDLGNEQFF. DNA for the CDR3: TGTGCCAGCAGCGTAGATTTAGGGAATGAGCAGTTCTTC.